This entry describes one TCR beta chain. Single viable CD3+CD4+CD8-CD45RO+ cells were sorted as the memory CD4+ T cells. Produced via immunoSEQ multiplex PCR; TCRdb's table is partial and in-frame only. This repertoire shows 50,000 to 60,000 clones, around 83% found once; its top ten account for roughly 2%. This entry comes from a study of memory CD4+ T cells and cytomegalovirus serostatus. What was sequenced was memory CD4+ T cells from blood. The receptor was derived from an adult in good health and CMV-seropositive.

As DNA, the CDR3 is TGTGCCAGCAGTTATACCGACAGGGGGCGCGGTTCACCCCTCCACTTT. Translating gives CASSYTDRGRGSPLHF. This rearrangement joins TRBV6-6 to TRBJ1-6, with TRBD1 matching over 10 bases. Germline CDR1 and CDR2: MNHNY and SVGAGI (reference sequence). The length of the CDR3 is 16 residues. V shed 3 bases and J 9 bases; nucleotides not matched to a gene: 8.